A single sample gave rise to the 10 T cell receptor beta chains below, sequenced in a study of graft-versus-host responses after intestinal transplantation. The data were produced by immunoSEQ multiplex PCR, yet TCRdb's version contains in-frame clones alone and is incomplete. The sample yields about 2,000 clones, over 75% seen once. Investigators treated the graft tissue so that it released intraepithelial and lamina propria lymphocytes. The sequencing used ileum tissue, collected 12 days after intestinal transplant. The origin of the receptors is a human patient who received an intestinal transplant, so some T cells may come from the graft donor.

The chain joins TRBV28 to TRBJ1-1; TRBD1 is a possible D gene (5 bases). V was trimmed by 5 bases and J by 4 bases, leaving 8 bases between them. CDR1 and CDR2 from the germline V gene are MDHEN and SYDVKM. The CDR3 is made up of 12 amino acids. CDR3 sequence reads: CASSTGGTEAFF. Here the CDR3 DNA reads TGTGCCAGCAGTACAGGAGGCACTGAAGCTTTCTTT.

The chain joins TRBV21-1 to TRBJ2-1; TRBD2, the D gene given by the table, was not confirmed from the DNA. TRBV21-1 is recorded as a pseudogene. This CDR3 has 16 amino acids. Here the CDR3 DNA reads TGTGCCAGCAGCCAGGGACTAGCGGGAGTTGGCAATGAGCAGTTCTTC. Its translation: CASSQGLAGVGNEQFF.

V usage is TRBV9 and J usage is TRBJ2-5, with TRBD1 identical over 8 bases. Germline V lookup: CDR1 SGDLS, CDR2 YYNGEE. V was clipped by 3 bases and J by 3 bases; unmatched bases: 4. CDR3 size: 14 residues. In DNA form, the CDR3 reads TGTGCCAGCAGCGCGCCGGACAGGGAAGAGACCCAGTACTTC. Translation gives CASSAPDREETQYF.

The chain is built from TRBV5-1 and TRBJ1-5; possible D gene TRBD1, 6 bases. The CDR3 has 14 amino acids. V lost 1 base and J 7 bases, leaving 12 bases between the germline ends. Germline CDR1 reads SGHRS; CDR2 reads YFSETQ. The DNA of the CDR3 is TGCGCCAGCAGCTTGACAGGGTCGGAGCAGCCCCAGCATTTT. It is translated as CASSLTGSEQPQHF.

The chain combines TRBV21-1 with TRBJ2-1; the table's D gene call, TRBD2, was not cross checked with the DNA. TRBV21-1 is shown as a pseudogene. The CDR3 extends over 15 amino acids. CDR3 sequence: CASSNEGLAYNEQFF. The CDR3 coding sequence is TGTGCCAGCAGCAATGAAGGACTAGCATACAATGAGCAGTTCTTC.

This clone was seen more than once but under ten times. V usage is TRBV6-5 and J usage is TRBJ2-7; D tentatively fits TRBD1 or TRBD2 (5 bases each). Trimming left V 8 bases short and J 2 bases short, with 13 bases between. This CDR3 has 13 amino acids. Germline V lookup: CDR1 MNHEY, CDR2 SVGAGI. CDR3 DNA: TGTGCCAGCTTTGAGGGGCCCCCCTACGAGCAGTACTTC. Protein: CASFEGPPYEQYF.

The chain recombines TRBV5-1 with TRBJ1-1; D not resolved. The CDR3 covers 13 residues. Germline CDR1 reads SGHRS; CDR2 reads YFSETQ. Trimming pared 4 bases from V and 0 bases from J, leaving 7 bases between. The CDR3, as DNA: TGCGCCAGCAGCCCCGGGGTGAACACTGAAGCTTTCTTT. Translation gives CASSPGVNTEAFF.

The chain links TRBV15 to TRBJ2-2; D gene ambiguous. The germline CDR1 and CDR2 sequences are LNHNV and YYDKDF (reference sequence). Trimming shortened V by 0 bases and J by 3 bases, and 5 bases separated the two germline ends. There are 14 residues in the CDR3. CDR3 amino acids: CATSRDGYTGELFF. CDR3 nucleotide sequence: TGTGCCACCAGCAGAGATGGGTACACCGGGGAGCTGTTTTTT.

This clone was found once. The chain uses TRBV6-5 and TRBJ1-6; 10 nucleotides align to TRBD1. Germline CDR1 MNHEY, CDR2 SVGAGI. The J segment lost 7 bases and the V segment lost 5 bases, leaving 5 bases of the junction unmatched. This CDR3 is 15 amino acids long. The CDR3 DNA reads as TGTGCCAGCAGTCGCACGGGACAGGGGAATTCACCCCTCCACTTT. This encodes CASSRTGQGNSPLHF.

The rearrangement uses TRBV28 and TRBJ2-7; TRBD2 matches at 8 bases. The CDR3 sequence is 16 residues long. With 1 base clipped from V and 3 bases from J, the junction kept 8 bases outside the gene matches. Germline lookup yields CDR1 MDHEN and CDR2 SYDVKM. Written as DNA, the CDR3 is TGTGCCAGCAGTTTATCGCCGGGAGGGGGGTTCTACGAGCAGTACTTC. The encoded protein is CASSLSPGGGFYEQYF.